This TCR beta chain was profiled in a study of blood T cell repertoires in COVID-19 (TCRdb year 2020). A note on the overall study: Samples from collaborators originated in the United States, Italy and Spain and spanned both the acute and convalescent phases of COVID-19. Sample metadata almost always included a de-identified subject ID, COVID-19 status, age in years and sex. Where HLA class I and class II types were available, the types were taken from metadata supplied by the sample provider, not from assay-based typing. The prospective study material was composed of cDNA or gDNA derived from T cells, B-cell-depleted T cells, or PBMCs. The samples were drawn from two sources: the first 160 participants of the ongoing ImmuneRACE study, and over 1,000 subjects contributed by 6 global collaborators. The repertoires were made available in a free public database intended to serve as a resource for research on the immune response to SARS-CoV-2. The dataset comprised deeply sampled blood TCRbeta repertoires from subjects exposed to, actively infected with, or recovered from COVID-19.

TCRbeta CDR3 regions were amplified from genomic DNA using the immunoSEQ Assay, a bias-controlled multiplex PCR. As for the authors' bioinformatics: The number of nucleated cells in each sample was estimated from the amplification of reference gene primers within the assay. To quantify the absolute abundance of each unique TCRbeta CDR3 rearrangement, sequence reads were collapsed and filtered. For each sample, productive Simpson clonality was calculated as the square root of Simpson's diversity index over productive rearrangements. TCRdb provides this immuneACCESS table in a form limited to in-frame rearrangements. Some clones are lacking; in checked studies, under half of them reflect an unresolved V gene, and why the rest are absent is not known. D and trimming come from the DNA, and the V and J calls and clone size come from that table. The sample records approximately 670,000 clones, about nine tenths of which are singletons. The leading ten clones occupy 0.2% to 0.3% of the sample.

CDR1 is given as MNHEY and CDR2 as SMNVEV, both from the germline V gene (reference sequence). The junction shows trimming of 4 bases on V and 9 bases on J, and the gene matches do not reach 5 bases of it. Measured from the cysteine to the phenylalanine, the CDR3 is 14 residues long. Only CDR3 DNA is held: 42 bases, read in frame from base 1. Details on this clone: The specificity of this receptor is unknown. Base qualities are not recorded, but no much larger clone differs from it by a single base.

Whole blood was collected in K2EDTA tubes by collaborating institutions according to the institutions' own protocols. For TCRbeta analysis, collaborators shipped samples in one of three forms: frozen whole blood, isolated PBMCs, or DNA extracted from either of those sample types. The paper as a whole reports these results and caveats: How much clinical and demographic metadata was included differed by source and by participant, and the metadata was provided uncurated.

Sequencing input: peripheral blood. The chain links TRBV27 with TRBJ2-1; TRBD2 aligns with 11 central bases. The clonotype comes from a woman aged 18-29 years with acute or convalescent COVID-19. The DNA is TGTGCCAGCAGTTCTAGCGGGGGGCGGGGTGAGCAGTTCTTC. The translation is CASSSSGGRGEQFF.